This T cell receptor (beta chain) appears in the sequencing data of a study of neoadjuvant nivolumab and ipilimumab in lung cancer. Sequencing used immunoSEQ multiplex PCR; TCRdb keeps in-frame clones, though not all of them. The sample yields over 45,000 clones, approximately 90% seen once. Looked up from germline, CDR1 is KGHSH and CDR2 is LQKENI. This CDR3 has 12 residues. V shed 2 bases and J shed 2 bases, with 1 base lying between them. The J gene is TRBJ1-5, the V gene TRBV18; D is unresolved. The sample here was blood, taken before neoadjuvant nivolumab, alone or with ipilimumab. This TCR derives from an adult with non-small cell lung cancer. Some clones in this sample may be carry-over from other donors' samples. The CDR3 region is CASSPGNQPQHF. CDR3 in DNA: TGTGCCAGCTCACCAGGCAATCAGCCCCAGCATTTT.